This T cell receptor beta chain was profiled in a study of Ad26.COV2.S vaccination and SARS-CoV-2 variants. Study outcomes and limitations: Vaccine recipients posted higher spike-specific TCR breadth than their placebo counterparts. In TCR breadth and depth analyses, total T cell responses may have been underestimated.

A word on this clone: Its target is unknown.

The treatment denotes: 19 received Ad26.COV2.S at low or high dose, single or two shots; several received placebo; per-sample allocation not given. Collection of the samples took place on day 63 after the first injection of vaccine or placebo. The administered vaccine (an Ad26 vector) expressed Wuhan-strain SARS-CoV-2 spike. Method: immunoSEQ multiplex PCR; TCRdb's copy keeps in-frame clones and lacks some. Of hundreds of thousands of clones detected, approximately 89% appear once; the ten largest clones hold around 2.6%. The receptor was isolated from a person aged 18-60 years who received the Ad26.COV2.S COVID-19 vaccine or a placebo. Sequenced here: peripheral blood, sampled in a trial of Ad26.COV2.S vaccine versus placebo.

The CDR3 here is CASSPTLGAGGNTIYF. CDR3 bases: TGTGCCAGCTCACCGACACTCGGGGCAGGTGGAAACACCATATATTTT. The V gene is TRBV18, the J gene TRBJ1-3, with D perhaps TRBD1 (5 bases). V lost 3 bases, J lost 3 bases, and 15 bases lay in between. Germline values: CDR1 KGHSH, CDR2 LQKENI. There are 16 residues in the CDR3.